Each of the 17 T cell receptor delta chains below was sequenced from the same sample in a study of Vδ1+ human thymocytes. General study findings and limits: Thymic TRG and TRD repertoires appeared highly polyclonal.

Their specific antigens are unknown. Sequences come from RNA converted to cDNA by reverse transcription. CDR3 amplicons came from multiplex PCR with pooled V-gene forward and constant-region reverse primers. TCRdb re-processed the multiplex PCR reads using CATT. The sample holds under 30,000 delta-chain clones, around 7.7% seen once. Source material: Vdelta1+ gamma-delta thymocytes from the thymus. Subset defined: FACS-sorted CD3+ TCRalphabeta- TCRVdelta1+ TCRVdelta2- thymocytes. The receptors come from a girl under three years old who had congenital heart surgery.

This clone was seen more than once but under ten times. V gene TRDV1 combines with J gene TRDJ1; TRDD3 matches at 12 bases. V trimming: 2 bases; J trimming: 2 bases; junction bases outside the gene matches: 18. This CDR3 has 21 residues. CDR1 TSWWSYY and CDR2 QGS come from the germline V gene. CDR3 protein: CALGEAKRVTGGYPRTDKLIF. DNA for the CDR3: TGTGCTCTTGGGGAAGCGAAACGGGTTACTGGGGGATACCCACGGACCGATAAACTCATCTTT.

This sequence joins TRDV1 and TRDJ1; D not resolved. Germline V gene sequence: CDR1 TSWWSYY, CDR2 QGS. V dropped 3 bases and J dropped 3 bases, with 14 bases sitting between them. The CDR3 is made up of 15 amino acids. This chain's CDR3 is CALGDLYPGPDKLIF. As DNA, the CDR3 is TGTGCTCTTGGGGATCTATACCCAGGGCCCGATAAACTCATCTTT.

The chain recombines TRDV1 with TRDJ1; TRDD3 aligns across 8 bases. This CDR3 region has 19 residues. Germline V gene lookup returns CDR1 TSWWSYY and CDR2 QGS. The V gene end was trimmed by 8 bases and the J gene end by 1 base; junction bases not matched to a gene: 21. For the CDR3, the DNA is TGTGCTCTTCGCCATCATACTACCTCGTGGGGGATTAGCACCGATAAACTCATCTTT. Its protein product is CALRHHTTSWGISTDKLIF.

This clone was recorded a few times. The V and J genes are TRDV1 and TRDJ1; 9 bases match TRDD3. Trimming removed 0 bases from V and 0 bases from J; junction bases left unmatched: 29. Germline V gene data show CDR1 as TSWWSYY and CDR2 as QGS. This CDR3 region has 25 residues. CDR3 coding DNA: TGTGCTCTTGGGGAACTATTAGAAAGAGATGTACTGGGGGACAGGTCTCCTCTGTACACCGATAAACTCATCTTT. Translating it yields CALGELLERDVLGDRSPLYTDKLIF.

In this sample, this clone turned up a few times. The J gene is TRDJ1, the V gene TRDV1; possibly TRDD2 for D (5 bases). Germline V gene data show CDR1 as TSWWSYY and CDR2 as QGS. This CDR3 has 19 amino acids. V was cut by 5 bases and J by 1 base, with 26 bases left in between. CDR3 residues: CALGPLGIRPTGFTDKLIF. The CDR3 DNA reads TGTGCTCTTGGGCCCCTCGGAATCCGGCCTACAGGATTCACCGATAAACTCATCTTT.

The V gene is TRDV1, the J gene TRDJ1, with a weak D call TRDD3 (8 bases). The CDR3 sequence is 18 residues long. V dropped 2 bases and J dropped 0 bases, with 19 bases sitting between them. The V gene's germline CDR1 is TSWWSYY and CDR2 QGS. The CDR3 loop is CALGEYSYWGFYTDKLIF. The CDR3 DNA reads TGTGCTCTTGGGGAATATTCCTACTGGGGGTTCTACACCGATAAACTCATCTTT.

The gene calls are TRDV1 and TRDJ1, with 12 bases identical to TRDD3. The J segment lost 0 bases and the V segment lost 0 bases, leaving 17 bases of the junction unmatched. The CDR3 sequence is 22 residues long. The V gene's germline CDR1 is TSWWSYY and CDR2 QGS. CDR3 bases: TGTGCTCTTGGGGAACTAGGGTCTCCACTTACTGGGGGATACTACTACACCGATAAACTCATCTTT. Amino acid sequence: CALGELGSPLTGGYYYTDKLIF.

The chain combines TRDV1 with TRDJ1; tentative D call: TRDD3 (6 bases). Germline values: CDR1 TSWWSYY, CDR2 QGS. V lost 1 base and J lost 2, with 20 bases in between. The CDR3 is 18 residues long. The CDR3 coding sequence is TGTGCTCTTGGGGAACGCTGCGAGGATACCCACATTACCGATAAACTCATCTTT. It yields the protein CALGERCEDTHITDKLIF.

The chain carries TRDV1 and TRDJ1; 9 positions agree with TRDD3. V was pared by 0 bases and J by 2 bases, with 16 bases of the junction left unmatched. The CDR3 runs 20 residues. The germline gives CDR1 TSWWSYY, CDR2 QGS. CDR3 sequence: CALGELVSLGWGINTDKLIF. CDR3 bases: TGTGCTCTTGGGGAACTAGTATCACTCGGATGGGGGATAAATACCGATAAACTCATCTTT.

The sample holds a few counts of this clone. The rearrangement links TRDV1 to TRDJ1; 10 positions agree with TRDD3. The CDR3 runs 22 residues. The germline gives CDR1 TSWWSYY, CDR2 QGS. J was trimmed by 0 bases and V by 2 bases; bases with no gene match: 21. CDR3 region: CALGEGHWDSCTGGSYTDKLIF. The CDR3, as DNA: TGTGCTCTTGGGGAAGGGCACTGGGACTCATGTACTGGGGGATCTTACACCGATAAACTCATCTTT.

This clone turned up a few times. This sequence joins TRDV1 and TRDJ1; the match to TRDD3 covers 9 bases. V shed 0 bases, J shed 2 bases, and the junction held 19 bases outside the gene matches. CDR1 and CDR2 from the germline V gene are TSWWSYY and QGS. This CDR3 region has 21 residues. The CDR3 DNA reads TGTGCTCTTGGGGAACTTTGGAGTACTGGGGGAACGAACCCGTTGACCGATAAACTCATCTTT. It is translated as CALGELWSTGGTNPLTDKLIF.

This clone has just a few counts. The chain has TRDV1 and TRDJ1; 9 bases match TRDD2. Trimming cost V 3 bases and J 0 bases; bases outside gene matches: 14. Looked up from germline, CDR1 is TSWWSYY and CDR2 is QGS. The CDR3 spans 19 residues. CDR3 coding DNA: TGTGCTCTTGGGGACCCCCCGGCCTTCCTACAGGTCCACACCGATAAACTCATCTTT. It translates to CALGDPPAFLQVHTDKLIF.

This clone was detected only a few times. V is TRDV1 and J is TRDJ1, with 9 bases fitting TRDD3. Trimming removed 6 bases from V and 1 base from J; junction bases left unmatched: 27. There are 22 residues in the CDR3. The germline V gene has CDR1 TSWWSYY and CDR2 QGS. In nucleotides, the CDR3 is TGTGCTCTTGGATTTACTTTTCCTACCTCTCGGTACTGGGGGACTCCCACCGATAAACTCATCTTT. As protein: CALGFTFPTSRYWGTPTDKLIF.

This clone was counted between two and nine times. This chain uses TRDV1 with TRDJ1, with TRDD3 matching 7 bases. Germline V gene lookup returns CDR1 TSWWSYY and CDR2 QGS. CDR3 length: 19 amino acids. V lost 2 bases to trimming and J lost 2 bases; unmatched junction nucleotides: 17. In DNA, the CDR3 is TGTGCTCTTGGGGAAGGTACCCCATGGGCTGGGGGGTCGACCGATAAACTCATCTTT. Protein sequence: CALGEGTPWAGGSTDKLIF.

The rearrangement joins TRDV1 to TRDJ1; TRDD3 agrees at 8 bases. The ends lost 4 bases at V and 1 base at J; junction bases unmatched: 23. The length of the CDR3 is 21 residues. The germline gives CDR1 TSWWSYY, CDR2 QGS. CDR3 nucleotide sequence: TGTGCTCTTGGGGGGGTCCTTCCACCTCTGGGGGACCCAGGGCGCACCGATAAACTCATCTTT. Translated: CALGGVLPPLGDPGRTDKLIF.

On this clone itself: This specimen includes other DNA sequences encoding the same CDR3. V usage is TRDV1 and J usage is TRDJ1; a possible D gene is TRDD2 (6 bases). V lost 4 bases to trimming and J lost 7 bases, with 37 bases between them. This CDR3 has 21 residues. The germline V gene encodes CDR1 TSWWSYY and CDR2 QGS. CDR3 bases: TGTGCTCTTGGGGCCCGTAGGAGGCCTTCCCACCGCGTCTGGGTGGTCGGTAAACTCATCTTT. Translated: CALGARRRPSHRVWVVGKLIF.

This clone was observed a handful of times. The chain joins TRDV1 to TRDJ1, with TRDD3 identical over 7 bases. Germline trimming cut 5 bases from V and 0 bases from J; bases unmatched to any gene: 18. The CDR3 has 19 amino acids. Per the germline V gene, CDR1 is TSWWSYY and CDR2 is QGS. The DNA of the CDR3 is TGTGCTCTTGGGAATAAAAGGATGGGATACCCACGGTACACCGATAAACTCATCTTT. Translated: CALGNKRMGYPRYTDKLIF.